These 32 T cell receptor beta chains originate from one sample sequenced in a study of blood T cell repertoires in COVID-19. Here immunoSEQ multiplex PCR was the method, and the copy in TCRdb shows in-frame clones only, minus some. The repertoire holds about 310,000 clones, with 80% to 90% as singletons. The sequenced sample consisted of peripheral blood. The receptors come from a man in his fifties or sixties with active or convalescent COVID-19.

CDR3 sequence: CASSNRDRVYYEQYF. CDR3 nucleotides: TGTGCCAGCAGCAACCGGGACAGGGTATACTACGAGCAGTACTTC. V gene TRBV11-2 combines with J gene TRBJ2-7, with 9 bases fitting TRBD1. CDR3 length: 15 amino acids. V gave up 5 bases and J gave up 3 bases; unmatched junction bases: 8. CDR1 is SGHAT and CDR2 is FQNNGV in the germline V gene. Full variable domain (missing parts from reference TRBV11-2 and TRBJ2-7): EAGVAQSPRYKIIEKRQSVAFWCNPISGHATLYWYQQILGQGPKLLIQFQNNGVVDDSQLPKDRFSAERLKGVDSTLKIQPAKLEDSAVYLCASSNRDRVYYEQYFGPGTRLTVT.

The chain has TRBV15 and TRBJ1-2, with 7 bases identical to TRBD1. J lost 5 bases, V lost 5 bases, and 11 bases had no gene match. The germline V gene has CDR1 LNHNV and CDR2 YYDKDF (reference sequence). The length of the CDR3 is 15 residues. DNA for the CDR3: TGTGCCACCAGCGACCAGACAGGGACCCATTATGGCTACACCTTC. Amino acid sequence: CATSDQTGTHYGYTF.

This chain uses TRBV25-1 with TRBJ2-7; 7 nucleotides match TRBD2. Germline V CDR1 and CDR2: MGHDK, SYGVNS. V dropped 8 bases and J dropped 4; count of bases not matched to a gene: 5. CDR3 length: 12 amino acids. CDR3 bases: TGTGCCAGCGGGGAGGGCGTATACGAGCAGTACTTC. This encodes CASGEGVYEQYF.

This rearrangement joins TRBV13 to TRBJ2-7, with D maybe TRBD2 (6 bases). Germline CDR1 is PRHDT and CDR2 is FYEKMQ (reference sequence). Between the trimmed V and J ends, which lost 1 base and 8 bases, there was a span of 12 bases. The CDR3 loop spans 13 amino acids. CDR3 amino acids: CASSLEAGIKQYF. The CDR3, as DNA: TGTGCCAGCAGCTTAGAGGCGGGAATAAAGCAGTACTTC.

The chain recombines TRBV6-6 with TRBJ2-7; D might be TRBD1 (6 bases). CDR1 and CDR2 (germline): MNHNY, SVGAGI (reference sequence). The CDR3 totals 14 residues. Trimming shortened V by 0 bases and J by 3 bases, and 9 bases separated the two germline ends. DNA for the CDR3: TGTGCCAGCAGTTACTCTGGCAGGGGCTACGAGCAGTACTTC. As protein: CASSYSGRGYEQYF.

The chain couples TRBV29-1 to TRBJ1-5; 7 nucleotides line up with TRBD1. J gave up 7 bases and V 4 bases, and 4 bases lay outside the gene matches. The CDR3 length is 12 residues. Germline lookup yields CDR1 SQVTM and CDR2 ANQGSEA. CDR3 residues: CSVGGGGQPQHF. The CDR3 DNA reads as TGCAGCGTTGGAGGGGGCGGACAGCCCCAGCATTTT.

The V and J genes are TRBV6-5 and TRBJ1-2; 8 bases align to TRBD1. Germline assignment: CDR1 MNHEY and CDR2 SVGAGI. Unmatched junction bases numbered 6, after V lost 6 bases and J lost 0 bases. This CDR3 region has 15 residues. The CDR3 reads CASRLTGGANYGYTF. Written as DNA, the CDR3 is TGTGCCAGCAGACTAACAGGGGGAGCTAACTATGGCTACACCTTC.

This chain connects TRBV11-3 to TRBJ2-1; 8 nucleotides agree with TRBD2. CDR3 size: 16 residues. J was trimmed by 4 bases and V by 5 bases; bases with no gene match: 10. Germline loops: CDR1 SGHNT, CDR2 YENEEA. The DNA for the CDR3 is TGTGCCAGCAGCGAGACCAGCGGGGGATCTTACAATGAGCAGTTCTTC. It specifies CASSETSGGSYNEQFF.

The chain carries TRBV4-2 and TRBJ1-3; TRBD1 is a possible D gene (5 bases). Germline values: CDR1 LGHNA, CDR2 YNFKEQ. Between the trimmed V and J ends, which lost 0 bases and 8 bases, there was a span of 14 bases. This CDR3 contains 15 residues. The CDR3 DNA reads as TGTGCCAGCAGCCAAGACCCAGGGTATGCCCACACCATATATTTT. It is translated as CASSQDPGYAHTIYF.

The rearrangement joins TRBV4-2 to TRBJ2-3, with 11 bases identical to TRBD2. In germline, CDR1 is LGHNA, CDR2 YNFKEQ. The CDR3 sequence is 15 residues long. Losses at the gene ends were 4 bases for V and 7 bases for J; bases not matched to a gene: 7. The CDR3, as DNA: TGTGCCAGCAGCCTTCCTGGGACTAGCGGCCATACGCAGTATTTT. Encoded protein: CASSLPGTSGHTQYF.

V gene TRBV18 combines with J gene TRBJ2-7; 8 bases match TRBD1. The CDR3 runs to 14 residues. J gave up 5 bases and V 2 bases, and 5 bases lay outside the gene matches. Germline V lookup: CDR1 KGHSH, CDR2 LQKENI. CDR3 DNA: TGTGCCAGCTCACCAAACGGACAGGGAGACGAGCAGTACTTC. Residues: CASSPNGQGDEQYF.

The V and J genes are TRBV6-5 and TRBJ1-4; D not certain. Germline CDR1 is MNHEY and CDR2 is SVGAGI. The CDR3 is 15 residues long. The V end lost 6 bases, the J end lost 4 bases, and 15 bases lay between the germline ends. The CDR3 loop reads CASRQTGVRNEKLFF. The CDR3 bases are TGTGCCAGCAGACAAACCGGGGTTCGTAATGAAAAACTGTTTTTT.

In its sample, this clone was seen a few times. The genes are TRBV2 and TRBJ2-3; perhaps TRBD2 as D (6 bases). Per germline, CDR1 SNHLY and CDR2 FYNNEI. Deletions cut 5 bases from V and 5 bases from J, with 14 bases between. The CDR3 sequence is 14 residues long. The CDR3 spells CASSRDSSRDTQYF. For the CDR3, the DNA is TGTGCCAGCAGTCGGGACTCCTCACGAGATACGCAGTATTTT.

This clone came up once. V and J are TRBV21-1 and TRBJ2-1; the table's D call of TRBD2 was not tested on the DNA. TRBV21-1 is deemed a pseudogene. The CDR3 is 15 amino acids. In DNA, the CDR3 is TGTGCCATACCGGGACTAGCGGGTCTCTACAATGAGCAGTTCTTC. It codes for CAIPGLAGLYNEQFF.

This chain uses TRBV7-8 with TRBJ2-3; 11 bases map to TRBD2. Germline values: CDR1 SGHVS, CDR2 FQNEAQ. This CDR3 region has 18 residues. V lost 1 base, J lost 1 base, and 7 bases stayed unmatched. The CDR3 DNA reads TGTGCCAGCAGCTTAGGTAGCGGGAGGGCGGGGGGCACAGATACGCAGTATTTT. Its translation: CASSLGSGRAGGTDTQYF.

V is TRBV4-3 and J is TRBJ2-3, with a possible D match to TRBD2 (5 bases). CDR1 LGHNA and CDR2 YSLEER come from the germline V gene. This CDR3 region has 13 residues. V gave up 4 bases and J gave up 11 bases, with 16 bases separating them. In DNA form, the CDR3 reads TGCGCCAGCAGCCGTTCACTAGAAGCTTTGCAGTATTTT. It translates to CASSRSLEALQYF.

The J gene is TRBJ2-1, the V gene TRBV10-3, with 10 bases that match TRBD2. The CDR3 runs to 14 residues. CDR1 is ENHRY and CDR2 is SYGVKD in the germline V gene. V was clipped by 7 bases and J by 7 bases; unmatched bases: 7. CDR3 amino acids: CAITSLAGENEQFF. The CDR3 bases are TGTGCCATCACATCCCTAGCGGGAGAGAATGAGCAGTTCTTC.

In this sample, this clone turned up once. The chain joins TRBV30 to TRBJ1-3; no clear D. The CDR3 totals 15 residues. CDR1 and CDR2 (germline): GTSNPN, SVGIG (reference sequence). The ends were cut back, 2 bases at V and 0 bases at J, with 11 bases in the middle. As DNA, the CDR3 is TGTGCCTGGAGTCGATTTACAACCTCTGGAAACACCATATATTTT. Residues: CAWSRFTTSGNTIYF.

This clone was seen a handful of times. This sequence joins TRBV6-2 or TRBV6-3 and TRBJ2-7, with 7 bases that match TRBD1. The ends lost 0 bases at V and 3 bases at J; junction bases unmatched: 8. Germline V gene lookup returns CDR1 MNHEY and CDR2 SVGEGT. The CDR3 totals 16 residues. Here the CDR3 reads CASSYSNQGEIYEQYF. The CDR3 DNA follows: TGTGCCAGCAGTTACTCGAACCAGGGGGAGATCTACGAGCAGTACTTC.

The J gene is TRBJ1-5, the V gene TRBV7-2, with 8 nucleotides matching TRBD1. Germline V lookup: CDR1 SGHTA, CDR2 FQGNSA. The V gene end was trimmed by 1 base and the J gene end by 6 bases; junction bases not matched to a gene: 5. This CDR3 has 15 residues. CDR3 sequence reads: CASSLVGTGGQPQHF. The CDR3 coding sequence is TGTGCCAGCAGCTTAGTGGGAACAGGGGGTCAGCCCCAGCATTTT.

The rearrangement joins TRBV28 to TRBJ1-2; 8 nucleotides agree with TRBD1. V trimming: 6 bases; J trimming: 7 bases; junction bases outside the gene matches: 10. This CDR3 has 14 amino acids. Per germline, CDR1 MDHEN and CDR2 SYDVKM. For the CDR3, the DNA is TGTGCCAGCAGGCAAGGACAGGGAAGGAGTGGCTACACCTTC. Protein sequence: CASRQGQGRSGYTF.

The V gene is TRBV27, the J gene TRBJ1-4; 7 bases map to TRBD1. CDR1 MNHEY and CDR2 SMNVEV come from the germline V gene (reference sequence). V shed 5 bases, J shed 5 bases, and the junction held 5 bases outside the gene matches. This CDR3 is 14 amino acids long. The CDR3 nucleotides read TGTGCCAGCAGTCCCGGGACAGCAAATGAAAAACTGTTTTTT. It encodes CASSPGTANEKLFF.

The rearrangement joins TRBV19 to TRBJ1-4, with D unresolved. The germline CDR1 and CDR2 sequences are LNHDA and SQIVND (reference sequence). The CDR3 is 13 residues long. The V end was cut by 5 bases, the J end by 0 bases, with 4 bases between. This CDR3 is CASSPATNEKLFF. The CDR3 DNA is TGTGCCAGTAGTCCGGCAACTAATGAAAAACTGTTTTTT.

This sequence joins TRBV5-6 and TRBJ2-5, with D possibly TRBD1 on 5 matching bases. Trimming pared 3 bases from V and 5 bases from J, leaving 11 bases between. Germline loops: CDR1 SGHDT, CDR2 YYEEEE. This CDR3 comprises 13 residues. The CDR3, as DNA: TGTGCCAGCAGCTCTCCAGGGTACGAGACCCAGTACTTC. It yields the protein CASSSPGYETQYF.

This sequence joins TRBV19 and TRBJ2-1; 11 bases fit TRBD1. From germline, CDR1 is LNHDA and CDR2 SQIVND (reference sequence). The ends lost 7 bases at V and 7 bases at J; junction bases unmatched: 6. CDR3 length: 14 residues. The CDR3 reads CASTAGQGENEQFF. DNA of the CDR3: TGTGCCAGTACTGCGGGACAGGGGGAGAATGAGCAGTTCTTC.

The CDR3 nucleotides read TGTGCCAGCAGTAGTTACAGGGAAGCTTTCTTT. It codes for CASSSYREAFF. The chain combines TRBV27 with TRBJ1-1; the D gene is possibly TRBD1 (5 bases). V dropped 5 bases and J dropped 8 bases, with 9 bases sitting between them. This CDR3 region has 11 residues. Germline-derived CDR1 and CDR2 are MNHEY and SMNVEV (reference sequence).

V and J are TRBV19 and TRBJ2-1; 10 nucleotides match TRBD1. Germline loops: CDR1 LNHDA, CDR2 SQIVND (reference sequence). The CDR3 totals 19 residues. Trimming took 2 bases from V and 0 from J; bases not matched to a gene: 10. CDR3 bases: TGTGCCAGTAGTATAAGCGGGACAGGGGACTTTAGCTCCTACAATGAGCAGTTCTTC. This codes for CASSISGTGDFSSYNEQFF.

This chain uses TRBV5-6 with TRBJ1-1; no definite D call. Deletions cut 1 base from V and 2 bases from J, with 12 bases between. The CDR3 extends over 15 amino acids. The germline CDR1 and CDR2 sequences are SGHDT and YYEEEE. The CDR3 here is CASSLSGVGNTEAFF. The DNA of the CDR3 is TGTGCCAGCAGCTTGTCTGGAGTGGGTAACACTGAAGCTTTCTTT.

This chain uses TRBV10-3 with TRBJ1-2; 8 positions match TRBD1. Germline-derived CDR1 and CDR2 are ENHRY and SYGVKD. The CDR3 totals 17 residues. The V and J ends lost 0 bases and 0 bases, in that order; junction bases with no gene match: 6. CDR3 protein: CAISESRGTGTNYGYTF. DNA for the CDR3: TGTGCCATCAGTGAGTCGCGGGGGACAGGTACTAACTATGGCTACACCTTC.

The rearrangement links TRBV4-1 to TRBJ1-5; 8 nucleotides match TRBD1. Per germline, CDR1 MGHRA and CDR2 YSYEKL. With V trimmed by 1 base and J by 7 bases, 6 bases remained unmatched. The CDR3 is 15 amino acids. CDR3 sequence: CASSQADREGQPQHF. The CDR3 DNA reads TGCGCCAGCAGCCAAGCGGACAGGGAAGGGCAGCCCCAGCATTTT.

The chain employs TRBV7-3 and TRBJ2-1, with D possibly being TRBD2 (7 bases). CDR3 length: 15 amino acids. V gave up 5 bases and J gave up 4 bases, with 15 bases separating them. CDR1 and CDR2 (germline): SGHTA, FQGTGA. In DNA, the CDR3 is TGTGCCAGCAGCCGGGGGGCGGGGGAGTACAATGAGCAGTTCTTC. This sequence encodes CASSRGAGEYNEQFF.

CDR3: CASSQDLNAGSNQPQHF. Written as DNA, the CDR3 is TGTGCCAGCAGCCAAGATCTAAATGCGGGTAGCAATCAGCCCCAGCATTTT. The V gene is TRBV3-1 (or the pseudogene TRBV3-2), the J gene TRBJ1-5; D remains unclear. V was pared by 0 bases and J by 0 bases, with 12 bases between. Germline CDR1 and CDR2: LGHDT and YNNKEL (reference sequence). This CDR3 comprises 17 residues.